The 13 T cell receptor beta chains below all came from one sample that was sequenced in a study of OX40 agonist ivuxolimab in advanced cancers. Sequencing was performed with immunoSEQ multiplex PCR; in TCRdb, only in-frame clones are kept and a portion is missing. The top ten clones hold less than 6% of a sample with 69,000 or so clones, roughly four fifths of them seen once. This specimen was CD4+ or CD8+ T cells sorted from blood, taken in a trial of the OX40 agonist ivuxolimab. These receptors came from an adult with an advanced solid tumor such as melanoma, head and neck, liver or kidney cancer.

This chain links TRBV7-2 with TRBJ2-1; D not resolved. Trimming removed 3 bases at V and 9 bases at J, with 18 bases between. CDR1 and CDR2 from the germline V gene are SGHTA and FQGNSA. The CDR3 consists of 15 residues. The CDR3 coding sequence is TGTGCCAGCAGCTTGGACCTCCTAGGGAATGGTGAGCAGTTCTTC. Amino acid sequence: CASSLDLLGNGEQFF.

The table lists this clone with a few counts. The chain joins TRBV2 to TRBJ2-7; D uncertain. The CDR3 has 13 amino acids. V gave up 4 bases and J gave up 6 bases, with 13 bases separating them. Germline CDR1 and CDR2: SNHLY and FYNNEI. CDR3 bases: TGTGCCAGCAGTGGTGACCGAACGGGCGAGCAGTACTTC. Its translation: CASSGDRTGEQYF.

The V gene is TRBV28, the J gene TRBJ2-3; 12 bases line up with TRBD2. CDR3 length: 16 amino acids. Looked up from germline, CDR1 is MDHEN and CDR2 is SYDVKM. J was trimmed by 5 bases and V by 7 bases; bases with no gene match: 10. The CDR3 spells CASTPSSGRAIDTQYF. The CDR3 DNA sequence: TGTGCCAGCACCCCTTCTAGCGGGAGGGCAATAGATACGCAGTATTTT.

V and J are TRBV7-2 and TRBJ2-3, with D unresolved. Per germline, CDR1 SGHTA and CDR2 FQGNSA. Trimming pared 10 bases from V and 4 bases from J, leaving 12 bases between. CDR3 length: 12 amino acids. Here the CDR3 DNA reads TGTGCCACCGAGTTAGGCGCAGATACGCAGTATTTT. It translates to CATELGADTQYF. Together with reference TRBV7-2 and TRBJ2-3, the CDR3 gives the full variable domain: GAGVSQSPSNKVTEKGKDVELRCDPISGHTALYWYRQSLGQGLEFLIYFQGNSAPDKSGLPSDRFSAERTGGSVSTLTIQRTQQEDSAVYLCATELGADTQYFGPGTRLTVL.

Only a few counts were recorded for this clone. The chain joins TRBV5-1 to TRBJ2-1, with 10 nucleotides matching TRBD1. Germline CDR1 is SGHRS and CDR2 is YFSETQ. The V and J ends lost 4 bases and 6 bases, in that order; junction bases with no gene match: 10. The CDR3 extends over 16 amino acids. The CDR3 nucleotides are TGCGCCAGCAGCCCCAACGTGCGGACAGGGGGCAATGAGCAGTTCTTC. Protein sequence: CASSPNVRTGGNEQFF. The full variable domain, completed using reference TRBV5-1 and TRBJ2-1, is KAGVTQTPRYLIKTRGQQVTLSCSPISGHRSVSWYQQTPGQGLQFLFEYFSETQRNKGNFPGRFSGRQFSNSRSEMNVSTLELGDSALYLCASSPNVRTGGNEQFFGPGTRLTVL.

V and J are TRBV29-1 and TRBJ2-4, with TRBD1 matching 8 bases. Germline-derived CDR1 and CDR2 are SQVTM and ANQGSEA. The CDR3 extends over 11 amino acids. The trim removed 7 bases at V and 8 bases at J, leaving 4 bases unmatched. CDR3 protein: CSGNRGDIQYF. CDR3 coding DNA: TGCAGCGGCAACAGGGGGGACATTCAGTACTTC.

CDR3 DNA: TGTGCCAGCAGTGGGGGACTAGCGGGGCAAGAGACCCAGTACTTC. Amino acids: CASSGGLAGQETQYF. This rearrangement joins TRBV6-1 to TRBJ2-5; TRBD2 matches 13 bases. The J segment lost 2 bases and the V segment lost 4 bases, leaving 1 base of the junction unmatched. Per the germline V gene, CDR1 is MNHNS and CDR2 is SASEGT. The CDR3 is made up of 15 amino acids.

This clone was seen only a few times. The gene calls are TRBV7-6 and TRBJ2-1; D not certain. Germline values: CDR1 SGHVS, CDR2 FNYEAQ. The CDR3 sequence is 12 residues long. The V gene lost 5 bases and the J gene lost 5 bases, with 7 bases spanning the gap. The CDR3 sequence is CASSRRDNEQFF. The DNA for the CDR3 is TGTGCCAGCAGCCGCCGGGACAATGAGCAGTTCTTC.

The table lists this clone with a count of one. The rearrangement uses TRBV19 and TRBJ1-6; TRBD1 matches at 7 bases. The CDR3 covers 15 residues. After removal of 6 bases from V and 7 bases from J, the junction contained 9 bases not matched to a gene. CDR1 is LNHDA and CDR2 is SQIVND in the germline V gene (reference sequence). The CDR3 sequence: CASSTGEGFNSPLHF. The CDR3 DNA follows: TGTGCCAGTAGCACAGGGGAGGGATTCAATTCACCCCTCCACTTT. Variable domain in full (rest from reference TRBV19 and TRBJ1-6): DGGITQSPKYLFRKEGQNVTLSCEQNLNHDAMYWYRQDPGQGLRLIYYSQIVNDFQKGDIAEGYSVSREKKESFPLTVTSAQKNPTAFYLCASSTGEGFNSPLHFGNGTRLTVT.

The rearrangement joins TRBV7-2 to TRBJ2-2; 10 nucleotides align to TRBD2. Germline V gene lookup returns CDR1 SGHTA and CDR2 FQGNSA. V was pared by 4 bases and J by 4 bases, with 6 bases of the junction left unmatched. This CDR3 is 16 amino acids long. CDR3: CASSSPGLAFTGELFF. Here the CDR3 DNA reads TGTGCCAGCAGCTCCCCGGGACTAGCGTTCACCGGGGAGCTGTTTTTT. The full variable domain, its missing parts supplied by reference TRBV7-2 and TRBJ2-2, is GAGVSQSPSNKVTEKGKDVELRCDPISGHTALYWYRQSLGQGLEFLIYFQGNSAPDKSGLPSDRFSAERTGGSVSTLTIQRTQQEDSAVYLCASSSPGLAFTGELFFGEGSRLTVL.

The V gene is TRBV9, the J gene TRBJ1-1; the D is unclear. Trimming cost V 2 bases and J 3 bases, with 8 bases left between them. The CDR3 length is 13 residues. CDR1 and CDR2 from the germline V gene are SGDLS and YYNGEE. The CDR3 DNA sequence: TGTGCCAGCAGCGTTTTAGGGTACACTGAAGCTTTCTTT. It encodes CASSVLGYTEAFF.

The chain uses TRBV5-6 and TRBJ2-7, with D unresolved. CDR3 length: 14 residues. Germline CDR1 SGHDT, CDR2 YYEEEE. V gave up 0 bases and J gave up 0 bases, with 7 bases separating them. The CDR3 reads CASSLGPSSYEQYF. The CDR3 DNA is TGTGCCAGCAGCTTGGGACCGAGCTCCTACGAGCAGTACTTC.

The CDR3 DNA sequence: TGCGCCAGCAGCCAAGTGTCGGGAATTGGGGTCAGCCACGAGCAGTACTTC. Its protein is CASSQVSGIGVSHEQYF. This chain links TRBV4-1 with TRBJ2-7; possibly TRBD2 for D (5 bases). The CDR3 has 17 residues. Germline V CDR1 and CDR2: MGHRA, YSYEKL. The V end lost 1 base, the J end lost 5 bases, and 21 bases lay between the germline ends.